This T cell receptor (beta chain) was observed in a study of blood T cell repertoires in COVID-19. Looking at the study overall: T cells, B-cell-depleted T cells, or PBMCs provided the cDNA or gDNA that served as material.

V lost 2 bases and J lost 0, with 13 bases in between. The V gene's germline CDR1 is SGDLS and CDR2 YYNGEE. The CDR3 runs 16 residues. The table came from immunoSEQ multiplex PCR; TCRdb's copy has only in-frame clones and leaves some out. This sample carries about 50,000 clones, approximately 80% of them seen once, and the ten largest clones take approximately 20%. Sequenced: peripheral blood. The clonotype was recovered from a man aged 50 to 59 with active or convalescent COVID-19. The V gene is TRBV9, the J gene TRBJ2-3; TRBD2 might be the D (6 bases). The CDR3 spells CASSVEGGPSTDTQYF. In DNA, the CDR3 is TGTGCCAGCAGCGTTGAGGGAGGCCCTAGCACAGATACGCAGTATTTT.